Listed below are T cell receptor beta chains from one sample, sequenced in a study of T cell responses to AZD1222 COVID-19 vaccine. Profiling relied on immunoSEQ multiplex PCR, and the TCRdb table lists in-frame clones only, not all of them. This table holds about 140,000 clones, approximately 86% found once. The sample consisted of peripheral blood, taken 28 days after the second AZD1222 dose. These receptors originate from an adult who received the AZD1222 COVID-19 vaccine. The CDR3 runs from the conserved cysteine through the conserved F or W. Each record gives: V gene, clone size, J gene, D gene, CDR3 protein, CDR3 DNA. The D gene is left open where the match is weak. Clone size is stated in some rows and not others, as once, few, many or a class when expanded.

TRBV5-1	NA	TRBJ1-1	TRBD1	CASSPRQGPEAFF	TGCGCCAGCAGCCCCCGACAGGGACCCGAAGCTTTCTTT
TRBV7-9	once	TRBJ1-6	NA	CASSLELASSYNSPLHF	TGTGCCAGCAGCTTAGAGCTAGCGAGCTCCTATAATTCACCCCTCCACTTT
TRBV28	NA	TRBJ2-3	NA	CASSLLGTDTQYF	TGTGCCAGCAGTTTACTGGGGACAGATACGCAGTATTTT
TRBV5-8	NA	TRBJ1-2	NA	CASSLARVEYGYTF	TGTGCCAGCAGCTTGGCCAGGGTAGAGTATGGCTACACCTTC
TRBV28	NA	TRBJ1-2	NA	CASSPRRSNYGYTF	TGTGCCAGCAGTCCAAGACGGTCTAACTATGGCTACACCTTC
TRBV7-6	NA	TRBJ2-2	NA	CASSLSARGNTGELFF	TGTGCCAGCAGCCTCTCGGCTAGGGGGAACACCGGGGAGCTGTTTTTT
TRBV11-3	NA	TRBJ2-1	TRBD2	CASSLAGGGGNEQFF	TGTGCCAGCAGCTTAGCGGGAGGGGGTGGCAATGAGCAGTTCTTC
TRBV4-1	NA	TRBJ1-1	TRBD1	CASSQLDRGEAFF	TGCGCCAGCAGCCAACTTGACAGGGGTGAAGCTTTCTTT
TRBV7-6	NA	TRBJ2-1	TRBD2	CASSLVAGEEGNEQFF	TGTGCCAGCAGCTTAGTTGCGGGGGAGGAGGGAAATGAGCAGTTCTTC
TRBV24-1	NA	TRBJ1-6	TRBD1	CATSDLQGQGLSGSPLHF	TGTGCCACCAGTGATTTGCAAGGACAGGGCCTCTCGGGTTCACCCCTCCACTTT
TRBV5-1	NA	TRBJ1-2	NA	CASSSQPDRVGYTF	TGCGCCAGCAGCTCACAACCGGACAGAGTCGGCTACACCTTC
TRBV5-1	NA	TRBJ2-7	NA	CASSEQSYEQYF	TGCGCCAGCAGCGAACAGTCCTACGAGCAGTACTTC
TRBV3-1/TRBV3-2	NA	TRBJ1-1	NA	CASSRQGTEAFF	TGTGCCAGCAGCCGGCAGGGCACTGAAGCTTTCTTT
TRBV28	NA	TRBJ1-2	NA	CASSPIPLTVQGLIYGYTF	TGTGCCAGCAGCCCGATTCCCCTAACTGTCCAGGGGCTCATATATGGCTACACCTTC
TRBV7-6	NA	TRBJ1-3	TRBD1	CASSTGQGPGGNTIYF	TGTGCCAGCAGCACGGGACAGGGGCCCGGTGGAAACACCATATATTTT
TRBV6-1	NA	TRBJ1-5	NA	CASSNGDQPQHF	TGTGCCAGCAGCAATGGGGATCAGCCCCAGCATTTT
TRBV7-9	NA	TRBJ1-1	NA	CASSLGQLNTEAFF	TGTGCCAGCAGCTTAGGTCAGCTTAACACTGAAGCTTTCTTT
TRBV3-1/TRBV3-2	NA	TRBJ2-5	NA	CASSQDGGRTQYF	TGTGCCAGCAGCCAAGATGGAGGGCGGACCCAGTACTTC
TRBV5-1	NA	TRBJ2-1	NA	CASSFLAHEQFF	TGCGCCAGCAGCTTCCTGGCCCATGAGCAGTTCTTC
TRBV5-1	NA	TRBJ2-7	NA	CASSLGVTSAYEQYF	TGCGCCAGCAGCTTGGGCGTGACCTCAGCCTACGAGCAGTACTTC
TRBV11-2	NA	TRBJ2-7	TRBD1	CASSRSTGTVREQYF	TGTGCCAGCAGCCGATCCACCGGGACAGTGAGAGAGCAGTACTTC
TRBV7-9	few	TRBJ1-5	NA	CASSPSATPNQPQHF	TGTGCCAGCAGCCCTTCAGCCACGCCAAATCAGCCCCAGCATTTT
TRBV5-6	NA	TRBJ2-1	NA	CASSLPSGRTNEQFF	TGTGCCAGCAGCTTACCCAGCGGAAGAACCAATGAGCAGTTCTTC
TRBV2	NA	TRBJ2-2	TRBD1	CASSESRDRVTGELFF	TGTGCCAGCAGTGAATCCCGGGACAGGGTCACCGGGGAGCTGTTTTTT
TRBV28	NA	TRBJ1-6	NA	CASKPTGTISPLHF	TGTGCCAGCAAGCCCACAGGGACGATCTCACCCCTCCACTTT
TRBV6-1	NA	TRBJ1-2	NA	CASSETGAGYTF	TGTGCCAGCAGTGAAACCGGGGCGGGCTACACCTTC
TRBV5-4	once	TRBJ2-5	TRBD2	CASTMGGGLAQETQYF	TGTGCCAGCACCATGGGGGGGGGACTCGCCCAAGAGACCCAGTACTTC
TRBV6-5	once	TRBJ2-7	TRBD1	CASSPGQSLEQYF	TGTGCCAGCTCCCCGGGACAGAGCCTCGAGCAGTACTTC
TRBV10-1	once	TRBJ2-7	NA	CASSEVTELHYEQYF	TGCGCCAGCAGTGAGGTGACAGAATTACATTACGAGCAGTACTTC
TRBV4-2	NA	TRBJ1-2	NA	CASSQFGGYTF	TGTGCCAGCAGCCAATTCGGCGGCTACACCTTC
TRBV5-4	NA	TRBJ2-3	NA	CASSPGTDTQYF	TGTGCCAGCAGCCCCGGGACAGATACGCAGTATTTT
TRBV2	NA	TRBJ1-5	NA	CASSEWDVGSNQPQHF	TGTGCCAGCAGTGAGTGGGACGTAGGTAGCAATCAGCCCCAGCATTTT
TRBV7-2	NA	TRBJ1-5	NA	CASSLGGDSNQPQHF	TGTGCCAGCAGCTTAGGGGGGGATAGCAATCAGCCCCAGCATTTT
TRBV7-6	NA	TRBJ2-1	NA	CASSLDLSSYNEQFF	TGTGCCAGCAGCTTAGACCTCAGCTCCTACAATGAGCAGTTCTTC
TRBV25-1	NA	TRBJ2-1	TRBD1	CASTGQEIKPFF	TGTGCCAGCACCGGACAGGAAATAAAGCCGTTCTTC